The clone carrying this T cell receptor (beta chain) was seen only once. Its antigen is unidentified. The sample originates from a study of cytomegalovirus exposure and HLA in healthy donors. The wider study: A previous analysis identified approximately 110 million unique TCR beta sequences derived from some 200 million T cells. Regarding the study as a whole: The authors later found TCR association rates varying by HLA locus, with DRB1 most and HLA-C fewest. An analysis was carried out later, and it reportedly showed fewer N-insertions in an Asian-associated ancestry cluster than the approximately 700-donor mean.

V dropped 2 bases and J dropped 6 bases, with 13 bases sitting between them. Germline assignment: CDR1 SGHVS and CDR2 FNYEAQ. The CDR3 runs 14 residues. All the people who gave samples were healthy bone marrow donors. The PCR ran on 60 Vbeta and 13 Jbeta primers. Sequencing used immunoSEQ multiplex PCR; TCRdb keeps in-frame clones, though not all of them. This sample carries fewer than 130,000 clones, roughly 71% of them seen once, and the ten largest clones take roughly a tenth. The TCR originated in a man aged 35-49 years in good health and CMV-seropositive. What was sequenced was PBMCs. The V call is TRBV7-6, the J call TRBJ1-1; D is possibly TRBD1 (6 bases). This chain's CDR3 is CASSLQGLLAEAFF. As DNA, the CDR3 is TGTGCCAGCAGCTTACAGGGGCTTCTCGCTGAAGCTTTCTTT.